Below are 8 T cell receptor beta chains sequenced from a single sample in a study of CD8+CD57+ T cells in acquired aplastic anemia. Genomic DNA, serving as template, underwent TCR beta VDJ and CDR3 profiling. TCRdb used MiXCR to reprocess the reads, holding one entry per CDR3 protein. The data contain over 150,000 distinct CDR3 sequences, 52% of them singletons. The sequenced patients had an expansion of CD8+CD57+ cells seen by flow cytometry. Input material: sorted CD4+, CD8+, or CD8+CD57+ T cells (not recorded which) from PBMCs. All receptors derive from a human donor with aplastic anemia.

This clonotype was recorded many times. This chain uses TRBV6-5 with TRBJ2-5; 7 bases are a match to TRBD1. Trimming removed 2 bases from V and 5 bases from J; junction bases left unmatched: 5. CDR3 length: 14 amino acids. Per the germline V gene, CDR1 is MNHEY and CDR2 is SVGAGI. CDR3 coding DNA: TGTGCCAGCAGTTACGCCGACAGGGTGGAGACCCAGTACTTC. Translation gives CASSYADRVETQYF.

The chain has TRBV20-1 and TRBJ2-7; D is unresolved. Trimming left V 3 bases short and J 2 bases short, with 11 bases between. The germline CDR1 and CDR2 sequences are DFQATT and SNEGSKA (reference sequence). The CDR3 extends over 13 amino acids. CDR3 loop: CSASQSLPYEQYF. Written as DNA, the CDR3 is TGCAGTGCTAGCCAGTCTCTCCCCTACGAGCAGTACTTC.

This chain uses TRBV10-3 with TRBJ2-5; 10 bases map to TRBD1. With V trimmed by 5 bases and J by 6 bases, 6 bases remained unmatched. The germline CDR1 and CDR2 sequences are ENHRY and SYGVKD. The CDR3 runs 14 residues. The CDR3 DNA follows: TGTGCCATCAGTATCGGGACAGGGGCCCAGACCCAGTACTTC. It is translated as CAISIGTGAQTQYF.

The chain carries TRBV2 and TRBJ1-5; no definite D call. Deletions cut 7 bases from V and 7 bases from J, with 17 bases between. From germline, CDR1 is SNHLY and CDR2 FYNNEI. This CDR3 spans 14 amino acids. The CDR3 nucleotides read TGTGCCAGCAAAGTAGAGGGCGTGCGGCAGCCCCAGCATTTT. It translates to CASKVEGVRQPQHF.

The chain is built from TRBV20-1 and TRBJ2-7; D unclear. Germline V gene data show CDR1 as DFQATT and CDR2 as SNEGSKA (reference sequence). Trimming left V 3 bases short and J 0 bases short, with 6 bases between. This CDR3 is built from 12 residues. In DNA form, the CDR3 reads TGCAGTGCTAGTTCCAGCTCCTACGAGCAGTACTTC. It is translated as CSASSSSYEQYF.

Notes on this clonotype: A read error may produce the germline difference seen at one junction end. V gene TRBV15 combines with J gene TRBJ2-5; 7 positions match TRBD2. Germline V CDR1 and CDR2: LNHNV, YYDKDF (reference sequence). The CDR3 length is 17 residues. Written as DNA, the CDR3 is TGTTCCACCAGCAGGGAAATGAGCGGGGTGGCGGCGGAGACCCAGTACTTC. Translating it yields CSTSREMSGVAAETQYF. The whole variable domain, filled in from reference TRBV15 and TRBJ2-5, reads DAMVIQNPRYQVTQFGKPVTLSCSQTLNHNVMYWYQQKSSQAPKLLFHYYDKDFNNEADTPDNFQSRRPNTSFCFLDIRSPGLGDTAMYLCSTSREMSGVAAETQYFGPGTRLLVL.

This clonotype has a count of ten or more. The chain couples TRBV7-3 to TRBJ2-2; D may be TRBD2 (5 bases). The CDR3 length is 14 residues. V dropped 2 bases and J dropped 1 base, with 5 bases sitting between them. Germline-derived CDR1 and CDR2 are SGHTA and FQGTGA. The DNA of the CDR3 is TGTGCCAGCAGCTTAGGAGGGAACACCGGGGAGCTGTTTTTT. Its translation: CASSLGGNTGELFF.

This chain links TRBV5-4 with TRBJ2-3; the match to TRBD2 covers 10 bases. The CDR3 covers 16 residues. The J segment lost 4 bases and the V segment lost 1 base, leaving 6 bases of the junction unmatched. Germline values: CDR1 SGHNT, CDR2 YYREEE (reference sequence). The CDR3 sequence is CASSLSSGGVADTQYF. The CDR3, as DNA: TGTGCCAGCAGCTTGTCGAGCGGGGGGGTAGCAGATACGCAGTATTTT.